A selection of T cell receptor beta chains follows, all from one sample in a study of blood T cell repertoires in COVID-19. Sequencing used immunoSEQ multiplex PCR; TCRdb keeps in-frame clones, though not all of them. Found here are a few hundred thousand clones, less than 90% of them singletons; the top ten hold about 5.9%. The specimen sequenced was peripheral blood. The receptors were sampled from a man aged 55 to 70 with acute or convalescent COVID-19. CDR3s leave out the opening cysteine and the closing phenylalanine or tryptophan.

>TRBV6-2/TRBV6-3
ASSFPGTGYQPQH
>TRBV5-6
ASSPGVTGELF
>TRBV18
ASSPPPGTGKGYT
>TRBV7-3
ASSIGRALAYEQY
>TRBV5-4
ASSATYNEQF
>TRBV5-6
ASSFERSPLH
>TRBV19
ASSIRTINSPLH
>TRBV28
ASSPGGGSPLH
>TRBV19
ASSTEGIGMNTEAF
>TRBV7-2
ASSLFAGEDTQY
>TRBV7-9
AGKRQTGNTEAF
>TRBV5-5
ASISGRAPTDTQY
>TRBV4-1
ASSQGRETDTQY
>TRBV21-1
ASWGEPSGRAFADTQY
>TRBV5-6
ASSLSESRVFRY
>TRBV28
ASSLETRASGRSGELF
>TRBV2
ASSPYEDQPQH
>TRBV7-9
ASRPNRDREVLYEQF
>TRBV28
ASSPRQGGSYEQY
>TRBV4-3
ASSQETGLAKNIQY
>TRBV5-1
ASSYGDRGQETQY
>TRBV3-1/TRBV3-2
ASSRDMGLNREQY
>TRBV4-3
ASSQAASGSDDTQY
>TRBV7-2
ASTFGGQGRYEQY
>TRBV10-3
AISESGDRASEQY
>TRBV4-1
ASSQEVSGLARYNEQF
>TRBV28
ASRDRQGASPLH
>TRBV25-1
ASSRPPRSEQY
>TRBV28
ASSFSGGGREELF
>TRBV5-4
ASSKDRDYNEQF
>TRBV6-6
ASSYGGTNQPQH
>TRBV6-5
ASSYRGLAGTYEQY
>TRBV30
AWSSRAGASSYNSPLH
>TRBV19
ASSAGTGRSVSPQH
>TRBV10-3
AISEDRATNEKLF
>TRBV6-6
ASSYSEVGYEQY
>TRBV3-1/TRBV3-2
ASSQVGGVRTDTQY
>TRBV6-2/TRBV6-3
ASSAGLGVRNTEAF
>TRBV14
ASSPRLADLHNEQF
>TRBV30
AWSADNNQPQH
>TRBV9
ASSVRATGGTDTQY
>TRBV28
ARDEEPSSGNTIY
>TRBV4-3
ASSQYRGPNEKLF
>TRBV5-1
ASSLEGTGSADTQY
>TRBV10-3
AISEEGGFGGNTIY
>TRBV28
ASGQRSFEQF
>TRBV3-1/TRBV3-2
ASSQTTTYEQY
>TRBV5-1
ASSPRDRGHAF
>TRBV11-3
ASSLASWDSKFYEQY
>TRBV19
ASSHPGQSLIETQY
>TRBV19
ASSILTGGHTEAF
>TRBV15
ATSRNTGGNEQF
>TRBV3-1/TRBV3-2
ASSQEDRSYGYT
>TRBV30
AWSVPIPVGGYNEQF
>TRBV3-1/TRBV3-2
ASSHWGRGEKLF
>TRBV11-2
ASSRSAGSNEKLF
>TRBV28
ASSLRRWSTEAF